Following are 24 T cell receptor beta chains from one sample sequenced in a study of cytomegalovirus exposure and HLA in healthy donors (dated by TCRdb to about 2017). The library relied on the immunoSEQ multiplex PCR assay. For the multiplex PCR, a mixture combining 60 forward primers for TCR Vbeta segments and 13 reverse primers for TCR Jbeta segments was used. The source is immuneACCESS, and TCRdb retained only in-frame sequences with V and J called. Part of the clones is not carried over; for the studies checked, unresolved V genes explain less than half of this, and the remainder is unexplained. In all, the sample holds 150,000 to 200,000 clones, and around 82% of those were seen once. The ten largest clones represent 1.5% to 2% of the sample. The sequenced material came from PBMCs. The receptors were sampled from a man younger than 30 in good health and CMV-seronegative.

This chain uses TRBV6-1 with TRBJ1-6, with D possibly TRBD1 on 5 matching bases. Trimming left V 2 bases short and J 8 bases short, with 7 bases between. Germline V CDR1 and CDR2: MNHNS, SASEGT. CDR3 size: 13 residues. The CDR3 loop is CASSEQGDSPLHF. The CDR3 coding sequence is TGTGCCAGCAGTGAACAGGGTGATTCACCCCTCCACTTT.

V and J are TRBV25-1 and TRBJ1-5, with D unresolved. This CDR3 contains 14 residues. V shed 8 bases and J shed 4 bases, with 15 bases lying between them. Germline-derived CDR1 and CDR2 are MGHDK and SYGVNS. Written as DNA, the CDR3 is TGTGCCAGCCGGAAGATGGGAGCAAATCAGCCCCAGCATTTT. Its translation is CASRKMGANQPQHF.

This clone appeared once. This chain uses TRBV9 with TRBJ1-2, with no clear D. The CDR3 is 13 residues long. Trimming took off 0 bases at V and 8 bases at J, with 11 bases between the two ends. Germline lookup yields CDR1 SGDLS and CDR2 YYNGEE. CDR3 coding DNA: TGTGCCAGCAGCGTAGACGAGGGAAGCGGCTACACCTTC. This codes for CASSVDEGSGYTF.

The genes are TRBV5-3 and TRBJ1-1; D is undetermined. TRBV5-3 is an ORF for which the function is uncertain. Trimming pared 5 bases from V and 6 bases from J, leaving 20 bases between. The CDR3 has 15 residues. CDR3 DNA: TGTGCCAGAAGTCTGGGGTCCGGAGGGCTCCCTGAAGCTTTCTTT. It specifies CARSLGSGGLPEAFF.

The chain links TRBV5-6 to TRBJ2-2; D ambiguous. Germline V CDR1 and CDR2: SGHDT, YYEEEE. V shed 2 bases and J shed 1 base, with 9 bases lying between them. This CDR3 spans 15 amino acids. The CDR3 nucleotides are TGTGCCAGCAGCTTTCCCTCCTGGAACACCGGGGAGCTGTTTTTT. Its translation is CASSFPSWNTGELFF.

CDR3 sequence (DNA): TGTGCCAGCAGCGTAGGCCTAGCGGGAGGAACAGATACGCAGTATTTT. It specifies CASSVGLAGGTDTQYF. The chain links TRBV9 to TRBJ2-3; 11 bases are shared with TRBD2. The CDR3 spans 16 residues. Germline V gene data show CDR1 as SGDLS and CDR2 as YYNGEE. V lost 0 bases, J lost 3 bases, and 3 bases stayed unmatched.

The genes are TRBV2 and TRBJ2-2; 8 nucleotides agree with TRBD1. V trimming: 3 bases; J trimming: 7 bases; junction bases outside the gene matches: 13. CDR3 size: 17 residues. CDR1 and CDR2 (germline): SNHLY, FYNNEI. CDR3 bases: TGTGCCAGCAGTGATCAGAGGACAGGGATATCTATCGGGGAGCTGTTTTTT. Encoded protein: CASSDQRTGISIGELFF.

The chain carries TRBV4-2 and TRBJ2-1; possibly TRBD2 for D (6 bases). V was trimmed by 0 bases and J by 4 bases, leaving 13 bases between them. The germline V gene encodes CDR1 LGHNA and CDR2 YNFKEQ. The CDR3 spans 16 residues. The CDR3, as DNA: TGTGCCAGCAGCCAAGAAGCCCTAGCGACGTACAATGAGCAGTTCTTC. It encodes CASSQEALATYNEQFF.

The CDR3 DNA sequence: TGCAGCGTTGATGTAGCGGGAGTGACCGGGGAGCTGTTTTTT. As protein: CSVDVAGVTGELFF. V and J are TRBV29-1 and TRBJ2-2; TRBD2 matches at 9 bases. Losses at the gene ends were 3 bases for V and 5 bases for J; bases not matched to a gene: 4. The CDR3 is 14 residues long. Germline lookup yields CDR1 SQVTM and CDR2 ANQGSEA.

V is TRBV28 and J is TRBJ2-2, with 9 nucleotides matching TRBD2. From germline, CDR1 is MDHEN and CDR2 SYDVKM. V was clipped by 8 bases and J by 3 bases; unmatched bases: 4. The CDR3 is 14 residues long. The CDR3 loop reads CASAGGPYTGELFF. CDR3 DNA sequence: TGTGCCAGCGCGGGAGGGCCTTACACCGGGGAGCTGTTTTTT.

The chain couples TRBV5-1 to TRBJ1-2, with 8 bases identical to TRBD1. V shed 4 bases, J shed 7 bases, and the junction held 6 bases outside the gene matches. The CDR3 is made up of 13 amino acids. CDR1 and CDR2 (germline): SGHRS, YFSETQ. CDR3: CASSVDRGGGYTF. CDR3 bases: TGCGCCAGCAGCGTCGACAGGGGTGGTGGCTACACCTTC.

The V and J genes are TRBV27 and TRBJ1-5; a possible D gene is TRBD1 (6 bases). The CDR3 consists of 13 residues. Germline values: CDR1 MNHEY, CDR2 SMNVEV (reference sequence). V lost 7 bases and J 5 bases, leaving 12 bases between the germline ends. The CDR3: CASKPNRDQPQHF. Written as DNA, the CDR3 is TGTGCCAGCAAACCCAACAGGGATCAGCCCCAGCATTTT.

The chain recombines TRBV5-4 with TRBJ2-7; no clear D gene. CDR3 length: 13 residues. V dropped 4 bases and J dropped 2 bases, with 10 bases sitting between them. In germline, CDR1 is SGHNT, CDR2 YYREEE (reference sequence). The CDR3 protein is CASSGRIPYEQYF. Written as DNA, the CDR3 is TGTGCCAGCAGCGGCAGAATTCCCTACGAGCAGTACTTC.

This rearrangement joins TRBV5-6 to TRBJ2-5; a weak D match, TRBD2 (5 bases). Germline CDR1 SGHDT, CDR2 YYEEEE. V lost 6 bases to trimming and J lost 1 base, with 19 bases between them. This CDR3 has 16 residues. CDR3 residues: CASTLGPTGTQETQYF. CDR3 in DNA: TGTGCCAGCACTCTAGGCCCCACGGGAACCCAAGAGACCCAGTACTTC.

The V call is TRBV9, the J call TRBJ1-1, with D unresolved. This CDR3 has 17 residues. Germline V gene sequence: CDR1 SGDLS, CDR2 YYNGEE. V was trimmed by 0 bases and J by 1 base, leaving 16 bases between them. As DNA, the CDR3 is TGTGCCAGCAGCGTAGGGGGAGGGAAGGGAACGAACACTGAAGCTTTCTTT. This codes for CASSVGGGKGTNTEAFF.

The J gene is TRBJ2-7, the V gene TRBV6-5; D is undetermined. Deletions cut 10 bases from V and 0 bases from J, with 13 bases between. CDR3 length: 13 residues. From germline, CDR1 is MNHEY and CDR2 SVGAGI. The CDR3 here is CATVDRSSYEQYF. For the CDR3, the DNA is TGTGCCACCGTTGACCGGAGCTCCTACGAGCAGTACTTC.

V usage is TRBV7-9 and J usage is TRBJ2-1, with D perhaps matching TRBD2 (6 bases). The CDR3 covers 13 residues. Germline CDR1 is SEHNR and CDR2 is FQNEAQ (reference sequence). The ends were cut back, 5 bases at V and 7 bases at J, with 12 bases in the middle. CDR3 DNA sequence: TGTGCCAGCAGCCCGGAGGGCTCAAATGAGCAGTTCTTC. Protein product: CASSPEGSNEQFF.

The genes are TRBV19 and TRBJ1-5; D is uncertain. In germline, CDR1 is LNHDA, CDR2 SQIVND (reference sequence). The ends were cut back, 5 bases at V and 2 bases at J, with 13 bases in the middle. This CDR3 contains 15 residues. CDR3 nucleotide sequence: TGTGCCAGTAGTTCACAAAGGGAGGGCAATCAGCCCCAGCATTTT. Encoded protein: CASSSQREGNQPQHF.

Details on this clone: The germline gene is not matched at one end of the junction; a read error may be the cause. The chain links TRBV5-6 to TRBJ1-3; D gene ambiguous. From germline, CDR1 is SGHDT and CDR2 YYEEEE. The CDR3 runs 13 residues. CDR3 sequence reads: CASSSDIYNIIYF. The CDR3, as DNA: TGTGCCAGCAGCTCCGACATCTACAACATCATATATTTT.

Turning to this clone: Different DNA sequences within this sample yield the same CDR3. V and J are TRBV30 and TRBJ1-5; D possibly corresponds to TRBD1 (6 bases). The CDR3 is made up of 16 amino acids. The V and J ends lost 0 bases and 4 bases respectively, with 16 bases between them. Germline V lookup: CDR1 GTSNPN, CDR2 SVGIG (reference sequence). The CDR3 sequence is CAWSVPRGYGNQPQHF. The CDR3 bases are TGTGCCTGGAGTGTACCTAGGGGGTATGGAAATCAGCCCCAGCATTTT.

This chain connects TRBV6-5 to TRBJ1-5, with D unclear. The V gene's germline CDR1 is MNHEY and CDR2 SVGAGI. Trimming took 6 bases from V and 1 from J, leaving 10 bases between them. The CDR3 is 14 residues long. Here the CDR3 DNA reads TGTGCCAGCAGCCGGACTGTGAGCAATCAGCCCCAGCATTTT. It yields the protein CASSRTVSNQPQHF.

CDR3 sequence (DNA): TGTGCCATCAGTGACAGGGCCGAGGAAGGCTACACCTTC. Translated, it gives CAISDRAEEGYTF. V is TRBV10-3 and J is TRBJ1-2; maybe TRBD1 (5 bases). The V end was cut by 3 bases, the J end by 8 bases, with 13 bases between. The CDR3 is 13 amino acids. In germline, CDR1 is ENHRY, CDR2 SYGVKD.

Only a few counts were recorded for this clone. V gene TRBV25-1 combines with J gene TRBJ2-7; a weak D match, TRBD1 (6 bases). Trimming cost V 7 bases and J 0 bases, with 10 bases left between them. Germline assignment: CDR1 MGHDK and CDR2 SYGVNS. The CDR3 covers 13 residues. The CDR3 reads CASIGDNSYEQYF. For the CDR3, the DNA is TGTGCCAGCATCGGGGACAACTCCTACGAGCAGTACTTC.

The chain carries TRBV10-3 and TRBJ2-3; TRBD1 aligns across 7 bases. V lost 5 bases and J lost 2; bases outside the gene matches: 4. CDR1 and CDR2 from the germline V gene are ENHRY and SYGVKD. This CDR3 comprises 14 residues. The CDR3 spells CAISSTGATDTQYF. The CDR3 nucleotides read TGTGCCATCAGTTCCACAGGGGCCACAGATACGCAGTATTTT.